Presented here are 21 T cell receptor beta chains from one specimen sequenced in a study of tissue T cells after allogeneic stem cell transplantation. Time point in this sample: mouse harvest day 14 after allogeneic transplant. Tail vein injection delivered 10^7 T-cell-depleted bone marrow cells and 10^6 splenic CD5+ T cells. Profiling relied on immunoSEQ multiplex PCR, and the TCRdb table lists in-frame clones only, not all of them. The sample lists 2,200 or so clones, less than 50% occurring once. What was sequenced was lymph node tissue. All receptors derive from a female BALB/c mouse given C57BL/6 T cells with graft-versus-host disease after an allogeneic hematopoietic cell transplant.

In its sample, this clone ranks as medium-sized. Each gene name is a mouse one. The CDR3 end falls 1 residue outside the read, so it is completed with the germline J gene. The chain recombines TRBV13-1 with TRBJ2-7; D call uncertain. The V end lost 2 bases, the J end lost 3 bases, and 6 bases lay between the germline ends. There are 12 residues in the CDR3. CDR1 NSHNY and CDR2 SYGAGN come from the germline V gene. The covered CDR3 bases are TGTGCCAGCAGTGAAGCCTTCTATGAACAGTAC. Its translation: CASSEAFYEQY. The whole CDR3 reads CASSEAFYEQYF.

About this clone itself: All gene names here are mouse names. Coverage ceases 1 residue before the CDR3 finishes, and the germline J gene fills in the end. J is TRBJ1-1 and V is TRBV3; perhaps TRBD1 as D (5 bases). The CDR3 contains 13 residues. Germline V CDR1 and CDR2: SNHLY, FYNGKV (reference sequence). Trimming cost V 2 bases and J 1 base, with 5 bases left between them. The CDR3 bases that were read are TGTGCCAGCAGCTTAAGGGGAAACACAGAAGTCTTC. Protein: CASSLRGNTEVF. The CDR3 in its entirety is CASSLRGNTEVFF.

Concerning this clone: Gene names follow the mouse nomenclature. Read sequence stops 1 residue before the CDR3 end, and the germline J gene provides the missing end. J is TRBJ2-1 and V is TRBV13-3; D call uncertain. The V end lost 3 bases, the J end lost 8 bases, and 6 bases lay between the germline ends. CDR1 and CDR2 (germline): NNHDY, SYVADS. CDR3 length equals 11 residues. CDR3 protein: CASSAGTEQFF. The sequenced part of the CDR3 DNA is TGTGCCAGCAGTGCCGGGACTGAGCAGTTC.

On this clone itself: The listed genes are named as in mouse. The observed sequence ends 1 residue before the CDR3 terminus, with the missing tail filled in from the germline J gene. The V gene is TRBV12-2, the J gene TRBJ1-2; 7 nucleotides agree with TRBD1. Germline V gene sequence: CDR1 SGHLS, CDR2 HYDKME. The length of the CDR3 is 14 residues. V dropped 2 bases and J dropped 0; count of bases not matched to a gene: 2. CDR3 loop: CASSRDRTNSDYTF. The CDR3 bases that were read are TGTGCCAGCTCTCGGGACAGAACAAACTCCGACTACACC.

Details on this clone: Gene names and germline match the mouse. The read halts 1 residue ahead of the CDR3 end, with the missing end drawn from the germline J gene. The chain recombines TRBV12-1 with TRBJ2-5; D gene uncertain. Germline-derived CDR1 and CDR2 are SGHSN and HYEKVE. V gave up 0 bases and J gave up 2 bases, with 5 bases separating them. The CDR3 contains 13 residues. CDR3 amino acids: CASSLSVQDTQYF. The covered CDR3 bases are TGTGCCAGCTCTCTCAGCGTCCAAGACACCCAGTAC.

A single count supports this clone. Germline and genes: mouse. The read terminates 1 residue ahead of where the CDR3 ends, so the germline J gene completes it. The chain links TRBV26 to TRBJ2-7; 10 bases match TRBD1. This CDR3 is 13 amino acids long. Germline CDR1 is KGHPV and CDR2 is FQNQEV (reference sequence). Trimming took 8 bases from V and 7 from J; bases not matched to a gene: 8. CDR3 sequence reads: CASCRDRGREQYF. The CDR3 DNA, read in part, is TGTGCCAGCTGCCGGGACAGGGGACGAGAACAGTAC. Full variable domain (rest looked up from reference TRBV26 and TRBJ2-7): NSKVIQTPRYLVKGQGQKAKMRCIPEKGHPVVFWYQQNKNNEFKFLINFQNQEVLQQIDMTEKRFSAECPSNSPCSLEIQSSEAGDSALYLCASCRDRGREQYFGPGTRLTVL.

In this sample, this clone is medium-sized. These gene names are mouse names. The read is 1 residue too short to cover the CDR3 end, so that end is filled in from the germline J gene. The chain links TRBV26 to TRBJ1-5; D possibly corresponds to TRBD1 (5 bases). CDR3 length equals 13 residues. V was shortened by 3 bases and J by 3 bases, with 6 bases between the two germline ends. The germline V gene encodes CDR1 KGHPV and CDR2 FQNQEV (reference sequence). This CDR3 is CASSLRANQAPLF. CDR3 DNA, as far as it was read: TGTGCCAGCAGTCTCAGGGCCAACCAGGCTCCGCTT.

As for this clone: Gene names and germline match the mouse. The CDR3 end lies 1 residue beyond the end of the read and is filled in from the germline J gene. The chain is built from TRBV26 and TRBJ1-4; 8 positions match TRBD1. The CDR3 length is 15 residues. V lost 0 bases, J lost 7 bases, and 4 bases stayed unmatched. From germline, CDR1 is KGHPV and CDR2 FQNQEV (reference sequence). The sequenced CDR3 bases are TGTGCCAGCAGTCTGTCGTCAGGGGGCGGCGAAAGATTATTT. Protein product: CASSLSSGGGERLF. The complete CDR3 reads CASSLSSGGGERLFF.

This clone showed up just a few times. The genes and germline here are from mouse. Coverage ceases 1 residue before the CDR3 finishes, and the germline J gene fills in the end. The chain carries TRBV1 and TRBJ1-4; unclear D gene. This CDR3 is built from 15 residues. V dropped 0 bases and J dropped 0 bases, with 5 bases sitting between them. Per the germline V gene, CDR1 is NSQYPW and CDR2 is LRSPGD (reference sequence). The covered CDR3 bases are TGCACCTGCAGTGCAGATCCAATTTCCAACGAAAGATTATTT. Its protein is CTCSADPISNERLF. The whole CDR3 sequence is CTCSADPISNERLFF.

Comment on this clone: Mouse names are used for the genes. The read halts 1 residue ahead of the CDR3 end, with the missing end drawn from the germline J gene. This chain connects TRBV16 to TRBJ2-1; 11 nucleotides line up with TRBD2. Trimming cost V 6 bases and J 3 bases; bases outside gene matches: 4. This CDR3 is 15 amino acids long. Germline V CDR1 and CDR2: SGHSA, FRNQAP. The CDR3 bases that were read are TGTGCAAGCAGTCAAGACTGGGGGGGCTATGCTGAGCAGTTC. This gives the protein CASSQDWGGYAEQF. The full CDR3 protein is CASSQDWGGYAEQFF.

This clone was recorded only once. This sequence may be a read error, since a much larger clone differs from it by one base. The germline and genes are mouse ones. Read sequence stops 1 residue before the CDR3 end, and the germline J gene provides the missing end. The chain recombines TRBV13-2 with TRBJ1-3; the D gene is possibly TRBD1 (5 bases). CDR1 is NNHNN, CDR2 SYGAGS, per germline (reference sequence). CDR3 length: 14 amino acids. V was shortened by 3 bases and J by 3 bases, with 10 bases between the two germline ends. CDR3 in amino acids: CASGGGRVGNTLYF. CDR3 DNA (partial): TGTGCCAGCGGTGGGGGCAGGGTTGGAAATACGCTCTAT.

A remark on this clone: Germline and genes here are mouse. The read ends 1 residue early relative to the CDR3; the germline J gene fills the gap. V usage is TRBV12-2 and J usage is TRBJ2-5, with TRBD1 matching over 7 bases. J lost 2 bases, V lost 2 bases, and 3 bases had no gene match. The CDR3 is 14 residues long. Germline V gene data show CDR1 as SGHLS and CDR2 as HYDKME. The chain's CDR3 is CASSRGTVQDTQYF. The part of the CDR3 DNA that was read is TGTGCCAGCTCTCGGGGGACAGTCCAAGACACCCAGTAC.

With regard to this clone: These gene names are mouse names. Read coverage stops 1 residue before the CDR3 terminus; the germline J gene supplies the remainder. The chain carries TRBV26 and TRBJ2-1, with D maybe TRBD1 (6 bases). CDR1 is KGHPV, CDR2 FQNQEV, per germline (reference sequence). V gave up 6 bases and J gave up 1 base, with 13 bases separating them. There are 15 residues in the CDR3. CDR3 loop: CASRSGTTNYAEQFF. The covered CDR3 bases are TGTGCCAGCAGATCCGGGACAACGAACTATGCTGAGCAGTTC.

On this clone: Each gene name is a mouse one. From the germline J gene comes the end of the CDR3, since the read stops 1 residue before it. The chain joins TRBV12-2 to TRBJ1-3, with 7 nucleotides matching TRBD1. The CDR3 sequence is 14 residues long. Germline CDR1 is SGHLS and CDR2 is HYDKME. Losses at the gene ends were 0 bases for V and 4 bases for J; bases not matched to a gene: 2. CDR3 sequence: CASSLDRVGNTLYF. The CDR3 bases that were read are TGTGCCAGCTCTCTCGACAGGGTCGGAAATACGCTCTAT.

This clone qualifies as large. The gene symbols are mouse symbols. Read coverage stops 1 residue before the CDR3 terminus; the germline J gene supplies the remainder. The chain joins TRBV5 to TRBJ2-7; D unclear. V was trimmed by 0 bases and J by 4 bases, leaving 7 bases between them. The CDR3 has 13 amino acids. CDR1 is LGHNA and CDR2 is YNLKQL in the germline V gene (reference sequence). CDR3 bases read: TGTGCCAGCAGCCAAGAAACCAGATATGAACAGTAC. It translates to CASSQETRYEQY. The whole CDR3 protein reads CASSQETRYEQYF.

Worth noting for this clone: Here the gene names and germline are mouse. The CDR3 here is CASSRGQINTLYF. CDR3 DNA (partial): TGTGCTAGCAGTAGGGGACAGATAAACACCTTGTAC. The J gene is TRBJ2-4, the V gene TRBV29; 7 bases align to TRBD1. The CDR3 end is not reached by the read, which stops 1 residue before it; the germline J gene fills it in. V lost 5 bases and J lost 5; bases outside the gene matches: 4. Germline loops: CDR1 MSHET, CDR2 SYDVDS. The length of the CDR3 is 13 residues.

A remark on this clone: Genes and germline come from the mouse. The CDR3 end is not reached by the read, which stops 1 residue before it; the germline J gene fills it in. The J gene is TRBJ2-2, the V gene TRBV26, with TRBD1 matching over 9 bases. Germline CDR1 and CDR2: KGHPV and FQNQEV (reference sequence). V dropped 4 bases and J dropped 6; count of bases not matched to a gene: 3. The CDR3 has 14 residues. CDR3 DNA, as far as it was read: TGTGCCAGCAGTCGGACAGGGGACCCCGGGCAGCTCTAC. As protein: CASSRTGDPGQLY. Given in full, the CDR3 is CASSRTGDPGQLYF.

In the case of this clone: Mouse gene names apply. The observed sequence ends 1 residue before the CDR3 terminus, with the missing tail filled in from the germline J gene. V and J are TRBV26 and TRBJ1-5; D unclear. CDR1 is KGHPV and CDR2 is FQNQEV in the germline V gene (reference sequence). This CDR3 has 13 residues. The V gene lost 0 bases and the J gene lost 8 bases, with 8 bases spanning the gap. The DNA read from the CDR3 is TGTGCCAGCAGTCTGTCGTCGGGAGAGGCTCCGCTT. Translation: CASSLSSGEAPL. The whole CDR3 reads CASSLSSGEAPLF.

Remarks on this clone: Genes here carry mouse names. The observed sequence ends 1 residue before the CDR3 terminus, with the missing tail filled in from the germline J gene. This rearrangement joins TRBV24 to TRBJ2-4; possible D gene TRBD1, 7 bases. This CDR3 has 16 residues. The germline V gene encodes CDR1 KGHTA and CDR2 FRNEEI. V lost 4 bases and J lost 0, with 14 bases in between. The CDR3 region is CASSPGQGGSQNTLYF. The CDR3 DNA, read in part, is TGTGCCAGCAGTCCCGGCCAGGGGGGTAGTCAAAACACCTTGTAC.

With respect to this clone: Gene and germline names: mouse. The read terminates 1 residue before the CDR3 end, so the remaining end is supplied by the germline J gene. This rearrangement joins TRBV12-1 to TRBJ2-4; D is undetermined. CDR1 is SGHSN, CDR2 HYEKVE, per germline. This CDR3 spans 14 amino acids. Deletions cut 1 base from V and 0 bases from J, with 7 bases between. CDR3 DNA, as far as it was read: TGTGCCAGCTCTCTTGCATCTAGTCAAAACACCTTGTAC. The encoded protein is CASSLASSQNTLY. Given in full, the CDR3 is CASSLASSQNTLYF.

Concerning this clone: Gene names and germline refer to mouse. The sequenced fragment ends 1 residue before the CDR3 boundary, so the rest is inferred from the germline J gene. This chain connects TRBV26 to TRBJ2-7; tentatively, D is TRBD1 (6 bases). With 5 bases removed from V and 0 bases from J, the gap between germline ends came to 11 bases. The CDR3 extends over 14 amino acids. Germline V gene lookup returns CDR1 KGHPV and CDR2 FQNQEV (reference sequence). CDR3 amino acids: CASSAGTNSYEQYF. The sequenced part of the CDR3 DNA is TGTGCCAGCAGTGCCGGGACAAACTCCTATGAACAGTAC.